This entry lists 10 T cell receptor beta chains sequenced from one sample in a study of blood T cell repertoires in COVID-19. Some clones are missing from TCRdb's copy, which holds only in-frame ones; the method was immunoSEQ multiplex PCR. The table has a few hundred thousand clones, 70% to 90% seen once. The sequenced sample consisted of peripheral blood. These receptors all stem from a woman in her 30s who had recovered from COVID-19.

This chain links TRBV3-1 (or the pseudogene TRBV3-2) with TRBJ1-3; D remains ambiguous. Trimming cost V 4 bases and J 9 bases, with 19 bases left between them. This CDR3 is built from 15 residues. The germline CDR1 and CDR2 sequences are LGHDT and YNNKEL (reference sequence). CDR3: CASSLVSREGGTIYF. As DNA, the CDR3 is TGTGCCAGCAGCCTCGTTTCCCGTGAGGGTGGCACCATATATTTT.

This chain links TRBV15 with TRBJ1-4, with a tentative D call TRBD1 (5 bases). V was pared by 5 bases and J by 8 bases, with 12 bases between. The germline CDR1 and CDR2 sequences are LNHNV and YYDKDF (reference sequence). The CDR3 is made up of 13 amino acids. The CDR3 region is CATSLRGGEKLFF. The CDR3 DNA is TGTGCCACCAGCTTAAGGGGAGGAGAAAAACTGTTTTTT.

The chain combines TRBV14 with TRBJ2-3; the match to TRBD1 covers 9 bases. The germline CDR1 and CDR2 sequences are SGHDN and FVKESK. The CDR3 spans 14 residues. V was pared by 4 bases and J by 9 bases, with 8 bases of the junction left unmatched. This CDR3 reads CASSPPGQGLTQYF. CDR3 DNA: TGTGCCAGCAGCCCCCCGGGACAGGGCCTAACGCAGTATTTT. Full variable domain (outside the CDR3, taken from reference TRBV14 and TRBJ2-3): EAGVTQFPSHSVIEKGQTVTLRCDPISGHDNLYWYRRVMGKEIKFLLHFVKESKQDESGMPNNRFLAERTGGTYSTLKVQPAELEDSGVYFCASSPPGQGLTQYFGPGTRLTVL.

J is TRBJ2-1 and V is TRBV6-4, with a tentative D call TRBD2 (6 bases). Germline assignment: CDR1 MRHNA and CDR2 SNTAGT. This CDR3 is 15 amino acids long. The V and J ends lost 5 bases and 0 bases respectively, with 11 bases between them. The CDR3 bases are TGTGCCAGCAGTCCTAGCGATAGCTCCTACAATGAGCAGTTCTTC. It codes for CASSPSDSSYNEQFF.

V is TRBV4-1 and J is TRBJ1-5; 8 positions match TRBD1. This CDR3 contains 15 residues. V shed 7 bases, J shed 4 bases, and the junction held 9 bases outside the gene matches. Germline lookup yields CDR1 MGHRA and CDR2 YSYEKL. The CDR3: CASKDQGAGNQPQHF. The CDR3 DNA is TGCGCCAGCAAAGATCAGGGGGCTGGGAATCAGCCCCAGCATTTT.

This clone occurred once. The CDR3 DNA follows: TGCGCCAGCAGCCTGAGGGGGCAACCCAACATCCTCTATGGCTACACCTTC. It translates to CASSLRGQPNILYGYTF. The V gene is TRBV4-1, the J gene TRBJ1-2; 7 bases are a match to TRBD1. Germline CDR1 reads MGHRA; CDR2 reads YSYEKL. The V and J ends lost 4 bases and 4 bases, in that order; junction bases with no gene match: 15. The CDR3 loop spans 17 amino acids.

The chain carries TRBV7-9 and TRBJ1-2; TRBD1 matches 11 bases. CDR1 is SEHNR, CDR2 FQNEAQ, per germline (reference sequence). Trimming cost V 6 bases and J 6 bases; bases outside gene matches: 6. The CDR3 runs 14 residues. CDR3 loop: CASREGTGGNGYTF. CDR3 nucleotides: TGTGCCAGCAGGGAGGGGACAGGGGGTAATGGCTACACCTTC.

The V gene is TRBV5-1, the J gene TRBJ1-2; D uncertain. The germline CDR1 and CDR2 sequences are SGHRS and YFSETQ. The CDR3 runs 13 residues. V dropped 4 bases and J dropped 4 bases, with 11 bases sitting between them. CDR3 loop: CASSPTHPYGYTF. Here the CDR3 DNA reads TGCGCCAGCAGCCCAACACACCCCTATGGCTACACCTTC.

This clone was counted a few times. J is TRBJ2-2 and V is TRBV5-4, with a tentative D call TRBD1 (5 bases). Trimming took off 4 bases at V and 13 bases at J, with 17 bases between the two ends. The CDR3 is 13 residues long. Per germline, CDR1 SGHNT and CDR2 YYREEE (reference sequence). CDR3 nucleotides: TGTGCCAGCAGCACCGGACAAGCAAATTGGCTGTTTTTT. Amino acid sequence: CASSTGQANWLFF.

CDR3 bases: TGTGCCAGCAGCGCGCAGGTTGGGCAGAGTGAAGCTTTCTTT. As protein: CASSAQVGQSEAFF. The V call is TRBV9, the J call TRBJ1-1; D is unclear. The CDR3 covers 14 residues. The germline V gene has CDR1 SGDLS and CDR2 YYNGEE. The V and J ends lost 3 bases and 7 bases respectively, with 16 bases between them.